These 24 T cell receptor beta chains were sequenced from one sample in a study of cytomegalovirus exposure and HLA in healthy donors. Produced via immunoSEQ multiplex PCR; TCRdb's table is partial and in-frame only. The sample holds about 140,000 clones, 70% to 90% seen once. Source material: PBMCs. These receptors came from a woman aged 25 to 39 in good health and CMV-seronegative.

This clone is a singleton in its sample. This chain's CDR3 is CSVEVVHGYTF. CDR3 bases: TGCAGCGTTGAAGTAGTCCATGGCTACACCTTC. The V call is TRBV29-1, the J call TRBJ1-2, with D unresolved. Germline V lookup: CDR1 SQVTM, CDR2 ANQGSEA. V was shortened by 1 base and J by 6 bases, with 6 bases between the two germline ends. CDR3 length: 11 residues.

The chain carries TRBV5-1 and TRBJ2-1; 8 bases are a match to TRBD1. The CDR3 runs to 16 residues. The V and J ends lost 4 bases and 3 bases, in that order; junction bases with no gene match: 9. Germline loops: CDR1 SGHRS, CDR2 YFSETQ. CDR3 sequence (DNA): TGCGCCAGCAGCGCGGGTCAGGGGGCCGGCTACAATGAGCAGTTCTTC. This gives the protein CASSAGQGAGYNEQFF.

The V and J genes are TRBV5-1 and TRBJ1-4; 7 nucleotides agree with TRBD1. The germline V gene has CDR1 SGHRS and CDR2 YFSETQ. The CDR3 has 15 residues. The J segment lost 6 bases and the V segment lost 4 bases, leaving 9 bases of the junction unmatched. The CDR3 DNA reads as TGCGCCAGCAGCGCGACAGGGCGGATTGATGAAAAACTGTTTTTT. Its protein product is CASSATGRIDEKLFF.

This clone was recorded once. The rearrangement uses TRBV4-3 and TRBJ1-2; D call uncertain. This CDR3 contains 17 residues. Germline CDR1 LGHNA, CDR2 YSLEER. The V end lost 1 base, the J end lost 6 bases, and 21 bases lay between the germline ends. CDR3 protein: CASSQASAANRGNGYTF. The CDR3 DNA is TGCGCCAGCAGCCAAGCCTCGGCGGCAAATCGGGGAAATGGCTACACCTTC.

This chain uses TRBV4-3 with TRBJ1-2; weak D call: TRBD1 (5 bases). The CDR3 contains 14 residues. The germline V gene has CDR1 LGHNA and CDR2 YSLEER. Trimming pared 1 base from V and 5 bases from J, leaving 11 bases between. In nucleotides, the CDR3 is TGCGCCAGCAGCCAAGGGGAGCGGGGGTATGGCTACACCTTC. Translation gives CASSQGERGYGYTF.

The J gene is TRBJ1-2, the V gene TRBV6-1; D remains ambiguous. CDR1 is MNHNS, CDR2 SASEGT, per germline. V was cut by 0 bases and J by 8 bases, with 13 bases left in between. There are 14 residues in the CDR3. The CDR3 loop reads CASSEARAPRGYTF. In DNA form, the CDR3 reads TGTGCCAGCAGTGAAGCGCGGGCGCCACGGGGCTACACCTTC.

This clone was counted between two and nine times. The CDR3 reads CASSYSFSSNYGYTF. The CDR3 nucleotides are TGTGCCAGCAGTTACTCCTTCAGTTCCAACTATGGCTACACCTTC. The chain has TRBV6-5 and TRBJ1-2; no clear D. The CDR3 covers 15 residues. Germline V gives CDR1 MNHEY, CDR2 SVGAGI. The V and J ends lost 0 bases and 2 bases respectively, with 10 bases between them.

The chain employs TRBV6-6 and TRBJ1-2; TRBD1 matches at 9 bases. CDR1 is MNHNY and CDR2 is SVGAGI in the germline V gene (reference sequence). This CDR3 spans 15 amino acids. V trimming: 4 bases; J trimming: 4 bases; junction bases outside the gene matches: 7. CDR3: CASSLNTGGVYGYTF. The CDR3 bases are TGTGCCAGCAGTTTAAATACAGGGGGCGTCTATGGCTACACCTTC.

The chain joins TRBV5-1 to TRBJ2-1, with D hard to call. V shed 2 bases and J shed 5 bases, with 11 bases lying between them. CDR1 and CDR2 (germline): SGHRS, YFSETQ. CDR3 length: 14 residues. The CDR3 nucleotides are TGCGCCAGCAGCTTAACCGTTCTAAACAATGAGCAGTTCTTC. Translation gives CASSLTVLNNEQFF.

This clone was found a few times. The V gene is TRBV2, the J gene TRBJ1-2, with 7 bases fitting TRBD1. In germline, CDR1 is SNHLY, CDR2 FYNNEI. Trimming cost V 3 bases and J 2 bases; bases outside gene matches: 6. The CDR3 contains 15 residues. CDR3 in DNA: TGTGCCAGCAGTGAGGCGAAACAGGGGAACTATGGCTACACCTTC. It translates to CASSEAKQGNYGYTF. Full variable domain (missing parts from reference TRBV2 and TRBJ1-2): EPEVTQTPSHQVTQMGQEVILRCVPISNHLYFYWYRQILGQKVEFLVSFYNNEISEKSEIFDDQFSVERPDGSNFTLKIRSTKLEDSAMYFCASSEAKQGNYGYTFGSGTRLTVV.

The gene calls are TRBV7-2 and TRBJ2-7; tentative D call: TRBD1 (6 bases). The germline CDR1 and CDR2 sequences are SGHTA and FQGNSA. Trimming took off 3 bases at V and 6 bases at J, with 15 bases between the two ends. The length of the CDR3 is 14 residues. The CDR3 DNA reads TGTGCCAGCAGCTTCGGCCTTACCAGGGGCGAGCAGTACTTC. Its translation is CASSFGLTRGEQYF.

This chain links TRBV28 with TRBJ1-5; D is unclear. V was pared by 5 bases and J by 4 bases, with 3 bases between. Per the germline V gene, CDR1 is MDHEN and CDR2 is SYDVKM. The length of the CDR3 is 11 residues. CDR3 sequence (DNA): TGTGCCAGCAGTGTAAATCAGCCCCAGCATTTT. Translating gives CASSVNQPQHF.

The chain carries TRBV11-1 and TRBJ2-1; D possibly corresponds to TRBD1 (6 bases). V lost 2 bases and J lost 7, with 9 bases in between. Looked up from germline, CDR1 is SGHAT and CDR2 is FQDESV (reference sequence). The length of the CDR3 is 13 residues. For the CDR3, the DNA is TGTGCCAGCAGCTTACGGGACATAAATGAGCAGTTCTTC. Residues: CASSLRDINEQFF.

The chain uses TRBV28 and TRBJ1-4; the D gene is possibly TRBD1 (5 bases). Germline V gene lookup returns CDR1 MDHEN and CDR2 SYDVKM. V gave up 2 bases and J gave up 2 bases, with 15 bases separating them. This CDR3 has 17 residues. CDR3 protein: CASSLGGAGGTNEKLFF. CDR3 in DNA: TGTGCCAGCAGTTTAGGAGGGGCCGGTGGGACTAATGAAAAACTGTTTTTT.

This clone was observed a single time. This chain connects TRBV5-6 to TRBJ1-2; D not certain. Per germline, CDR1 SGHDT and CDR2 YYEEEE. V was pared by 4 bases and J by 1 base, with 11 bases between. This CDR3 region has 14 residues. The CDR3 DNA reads TGTGCCAGCAGCCTGGGCCAGAATAACTATGGCTACACCTTC. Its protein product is CASSLGQNNYGYTF.

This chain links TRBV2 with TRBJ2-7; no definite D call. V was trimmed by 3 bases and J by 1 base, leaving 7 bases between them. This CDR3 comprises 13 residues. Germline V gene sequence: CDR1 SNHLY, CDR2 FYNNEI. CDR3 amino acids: CASSDVQSYEQYF. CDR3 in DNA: TGTGCCAGCAGTGACGTACAGTCCTACGAGCAGTACTTC.

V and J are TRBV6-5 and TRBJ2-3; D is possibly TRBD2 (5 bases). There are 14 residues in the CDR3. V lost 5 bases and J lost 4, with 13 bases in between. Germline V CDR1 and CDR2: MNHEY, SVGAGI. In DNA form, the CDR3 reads TGTGCCAGCAGTCCGACTTGGACTTCAGATACGCAGTATTTT. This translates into CASSPTWTSDTQYF.

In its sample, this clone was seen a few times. CDR3 sequence reads: CASSRNSGANTGELFF. CDR3 sequence (DNA): TGTGCCAGCAGCCGCAATTCAGGCGCGAACACCGGGGAGCTGTTTTTT. The chain combines TRBV14 with TRBJ2-2; D ambiguous. The CDR3 is 16 residues long. V was shortened by 4 bases and J by 0 bases, with 12 bases between the two germline ends. Per the germline V gene, CDR1 is SGHDN and CDR2 is FVKESK.

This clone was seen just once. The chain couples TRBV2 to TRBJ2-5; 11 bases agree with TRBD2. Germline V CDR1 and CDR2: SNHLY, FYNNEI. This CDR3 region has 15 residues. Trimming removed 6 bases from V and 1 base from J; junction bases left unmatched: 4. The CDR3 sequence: CASRRGLAVQETQYF. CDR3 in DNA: TGTGCCAGCAGACGGGGACTAGCGGTCCAAGAGACCCAGTACTTC.

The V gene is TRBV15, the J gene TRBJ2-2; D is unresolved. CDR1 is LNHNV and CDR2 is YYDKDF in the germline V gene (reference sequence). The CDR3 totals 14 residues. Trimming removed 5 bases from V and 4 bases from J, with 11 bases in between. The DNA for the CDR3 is TGTGCCACCAGCGTTCGGTTAGTCACCGGGGAGCTGTTTTTT. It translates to CATSVRLVTGELFF.

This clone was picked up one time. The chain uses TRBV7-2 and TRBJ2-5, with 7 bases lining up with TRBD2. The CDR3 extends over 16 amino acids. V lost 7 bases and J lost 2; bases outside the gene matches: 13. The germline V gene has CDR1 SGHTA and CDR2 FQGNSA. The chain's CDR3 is CASTLNLAAFQETQYF. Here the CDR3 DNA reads TGTGCCAGCACCCTCAACCTAGCGGCCTTTCAAGAGACCCAGTACTTC.

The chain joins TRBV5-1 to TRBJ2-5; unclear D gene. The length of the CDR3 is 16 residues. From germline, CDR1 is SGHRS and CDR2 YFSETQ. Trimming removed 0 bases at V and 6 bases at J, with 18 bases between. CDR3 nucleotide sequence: TGCGCCAGCAGCTTGGGGTCGCTAGTCACGGCGCAGACCCAGTACTTC. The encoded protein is CASSLGSLVTAQTQYF.

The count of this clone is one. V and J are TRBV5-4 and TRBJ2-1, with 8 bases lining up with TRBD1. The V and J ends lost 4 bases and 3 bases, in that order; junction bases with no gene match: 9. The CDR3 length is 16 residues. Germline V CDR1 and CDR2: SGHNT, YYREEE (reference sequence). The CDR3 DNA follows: TGTGCCAGCAGCGAGGCAGGGGGCACTTTCTACAATGAGCAGTTCTTC. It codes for CASSEAGGTFYNEQFF.

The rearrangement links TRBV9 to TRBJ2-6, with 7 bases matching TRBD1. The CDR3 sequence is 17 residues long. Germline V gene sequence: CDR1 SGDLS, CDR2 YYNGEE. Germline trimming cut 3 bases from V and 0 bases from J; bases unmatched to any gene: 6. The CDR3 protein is CASSGPGQSSGANVLTF. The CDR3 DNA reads TGTGCCAGCAGCGGTCCGGGACAGAGCTCTGGGGCCAACGTCCTGACTTTC.